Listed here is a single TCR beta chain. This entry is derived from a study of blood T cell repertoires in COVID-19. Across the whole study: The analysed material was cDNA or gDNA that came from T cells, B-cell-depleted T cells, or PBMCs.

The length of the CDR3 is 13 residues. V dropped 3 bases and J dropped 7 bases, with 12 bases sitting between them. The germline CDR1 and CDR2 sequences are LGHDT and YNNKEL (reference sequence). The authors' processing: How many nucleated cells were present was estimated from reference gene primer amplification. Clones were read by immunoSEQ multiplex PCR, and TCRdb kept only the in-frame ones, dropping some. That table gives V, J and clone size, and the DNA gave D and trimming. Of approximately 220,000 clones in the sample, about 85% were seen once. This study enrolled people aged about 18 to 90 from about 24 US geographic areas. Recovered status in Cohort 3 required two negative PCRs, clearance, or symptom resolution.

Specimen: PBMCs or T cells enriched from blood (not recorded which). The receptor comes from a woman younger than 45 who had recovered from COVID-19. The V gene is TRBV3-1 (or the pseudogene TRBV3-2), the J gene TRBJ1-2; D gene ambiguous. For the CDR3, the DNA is TGTGCCAGCAGCCAGATCGACACGCGTGGCTACACCTTC. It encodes CASSQIDTRGYTF.